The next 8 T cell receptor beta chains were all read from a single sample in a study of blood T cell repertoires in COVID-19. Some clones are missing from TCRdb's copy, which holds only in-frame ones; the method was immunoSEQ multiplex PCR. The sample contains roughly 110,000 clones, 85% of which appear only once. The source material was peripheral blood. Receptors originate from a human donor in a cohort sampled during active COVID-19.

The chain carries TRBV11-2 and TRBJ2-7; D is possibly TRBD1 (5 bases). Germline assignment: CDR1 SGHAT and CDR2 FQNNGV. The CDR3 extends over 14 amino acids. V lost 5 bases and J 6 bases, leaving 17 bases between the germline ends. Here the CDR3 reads CASSPTSGLVEQYF. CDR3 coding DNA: TGTGCCAGCAGCCCGACATCAGGGTTGGTCGAGCAGTACTTC.

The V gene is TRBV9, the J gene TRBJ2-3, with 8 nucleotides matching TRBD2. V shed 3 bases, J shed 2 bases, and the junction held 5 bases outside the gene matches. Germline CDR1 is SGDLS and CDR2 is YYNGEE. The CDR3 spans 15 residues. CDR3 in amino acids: CASSAREGPTDTQYF. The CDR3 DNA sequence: TGTGCCAGCAGCGCCCGGGAGGGCCCCACAGATACGCAGTATTTT.

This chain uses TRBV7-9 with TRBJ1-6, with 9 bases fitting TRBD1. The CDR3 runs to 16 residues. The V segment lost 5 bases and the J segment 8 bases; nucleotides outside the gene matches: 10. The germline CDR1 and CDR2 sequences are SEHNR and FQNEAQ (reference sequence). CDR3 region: CASSPRGRQGDSPLHF. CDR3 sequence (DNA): TGTGCCAGCAGCCCCCGGGGGAGACAGGGGGATTCACCCCTCCACTTT.

CDR3 sequence (DNA): TGTGCCAGCACCCTCGTGGGGGGGACCACAGATACGCAGTATTTT. Amino acids: CASTLVGGTTDTQYF. This chain links TRBV7-2 with TRBJ2-3, with 7 bases identical to TRBD2. CDR1 is SGHTA, CDR2 FQGNSA, per germline. The CDR3 extends over 15 amino acids. The junction had 9 bases not matched to a gene; V was cut back by 7 bases and J by 2 bases.

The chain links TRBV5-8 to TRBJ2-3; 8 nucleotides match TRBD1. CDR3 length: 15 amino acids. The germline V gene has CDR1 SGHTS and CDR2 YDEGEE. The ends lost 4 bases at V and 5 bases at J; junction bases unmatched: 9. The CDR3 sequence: CASSPKDRVVDTQYF. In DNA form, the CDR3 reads TGTGCCAGCAGCCCGAAGGACAGGGTTGTAGATACGCAGTATTTT. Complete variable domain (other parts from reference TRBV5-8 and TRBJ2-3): EAGVTQSPTHLIKTRGQQATLRCSPISGHTSVYWYQQALGLGLQFLLWYDEGEERNRGNFPPRFSGRQFPNYSSELNVNALELEDSALYLCASSPKDRVVDTQYFGPGTRLTVL.

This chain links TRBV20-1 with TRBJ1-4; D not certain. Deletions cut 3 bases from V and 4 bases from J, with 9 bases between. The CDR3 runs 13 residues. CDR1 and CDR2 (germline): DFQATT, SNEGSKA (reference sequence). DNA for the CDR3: TGCAGTGCTAGTCCACAGAATAATGAAAAACTGTTTTTT. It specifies CSASPQNNEKLFF.

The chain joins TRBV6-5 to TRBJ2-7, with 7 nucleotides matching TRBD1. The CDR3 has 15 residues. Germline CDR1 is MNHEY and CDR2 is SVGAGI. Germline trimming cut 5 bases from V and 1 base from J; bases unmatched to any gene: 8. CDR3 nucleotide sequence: TGTGCCAGCAGTAATGGGCCGGGACAGTCCTACGAGCAGTACTTC. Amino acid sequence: CASSNGPGQSYEQYF.

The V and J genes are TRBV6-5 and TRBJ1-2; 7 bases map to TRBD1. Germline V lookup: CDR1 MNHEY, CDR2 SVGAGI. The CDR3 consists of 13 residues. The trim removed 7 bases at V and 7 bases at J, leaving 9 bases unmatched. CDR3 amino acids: CASKQGMVSGYTF. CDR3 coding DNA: TGTGCCAGCAAACAGGGGATGGTTTCTGGCTACACCTTC.